These T cell receptor beta chains were read from a single sample in a study of blood T cell repertoires in COVID-19. Produced via immunoSEQ multiplex PCR; TCRdb's table is partial and in-frame only. Of 450,000 or so clones listed, 89% are singletons. Sequencing was done on a sample of peripheral blood. The receptor source for this set is a woman between 40 and 50 years old with COVID-19, enrolled during active disease. CDR3s include the opening cysteine and the closing phenylalanine or tryptophan.

V gene: TRBV7-2; J gene: TRBJ2-7; CDR3 protein: CASSLGGQTADF
V gene: TRBV18; J gene: TRBJ2-7; CDR3 protein: CASSPVQRGAYEQYF
V gene: TRBV30; J gene: TRBJ1-5; CDR3 protein: CAWSRDIDQPQHF
V gene: TRBV6-5; J gene: TRBJ1-1; CDR3 protein: CASSRGTGQQAFF
V gene: TRBV12-5; J gene: TRBJ2-7; CDR3 protein: CASGLGSLSYEQYF
V gene: TRBV15; J gene: TRBJ1-6; CDR3 protein: CATSRGGRGNSPLHF
V gene: TRBV9; J gene: TRBJ1-2; CDR3 protein: CASSFLQGDYGYTF
V gene: TRBV7-3; J gene: TRBJ1-5; CDR3 protein: CASSLTESAPQHF
V gene: TRBV3-1/TRBV3-2; J gene: TRBJ2-5; CDR3 protein: CASSGSPSGGETQYF
V gene: TRBV28; J gene: TRBJ2-7; CDR3 protein: CASSFPQGAAYEQYF
V gene: TRBV6-5; J gene: TRBJ2-1; CDR3 protein: CASSGTAYNEQFF
V gene: TRBV28; J gene: TRBJ2-7; CDR3 protein: CASSRIHDRDEQYF
V gene: TRBV24-1; J gene: TRBJ1-4; CDR3 protein: CATSPTGSNEKLFF
V gene: TRBV19; J gene: TRBJ2-5; CDR3 protein: CASSSDMGQETQYF
V gene: TRBV30; J gene: TRBJ2-4; CDR3 protein: CASPGRLATTKNIQYF
V gene: TRBV30; J gene: TRBJ2-7; CDR3 protein: CAGDRSTYEQYF
V gene: TRBV11-2; J gene: TRBJ2-1; CDR3 protein: CASSSSDRSYNEQFF
V gene: TRBV27; J gene: TRBJ1-6; CDR3 protein: CASSSRVSPLHF
V gene: TRBV28; J gene: TRBJ2-3; CDR3 protein: CASSPWGTSGTDTQYF
V gene: TRBV28; J gene: TRBJ1-2; CDR3 protein: CASQTGSGYTF
V gene: TRBV9; J gene: TRBJ1-1; CDR3 protein: CATSTGLNTEAFF
V gene: TRBV7-2; J gene: TRBJ1-2; CDR3 protein: CASSLQGASGYGYTF
V gene: TRBV6-2/TRBV6-3; J gene: TRBJ1-5; CDR3 protein: CASSTSRQGAGQPQHF
V gene: TRBV25-1; J gene: TRBJ2-7; CDR3 protein: CASSVSRGEVYEQYF
V gene: TRBV27; J gene: TRBJ1-2; CDR3 protein: CASSSRTIRTGYTF
V gene: TRBV7-3; J gene: TRBJ2-1; CDR3 protein: CASSLGGIANEQFF
V gene: TRBV20-1; J gene: TRBJ2-2; CDR3 protein: CSASDRDRNTGELFF
V gene: TRBV19; J gene: TRBJ2-7; CDR3 protein: CASSRLAGNEQYF
V gene: TRBV7-3; J gene: TRBJ2-2; CDR3 protein: CASNLGHSNTGELFF
V gene: TRBV19; J gene: TRBJ1-5; CDR3 protein: CASSIQGTGWNQPQHF
V gene: TRBV27; J gene: TRBJ1-1; CDR3 protein: CASNRAGGRNTEAFF
V gene: TRBV10-3; J gene: TRBJ1-1; CDR3 protein: CAIRLPASTEAFF
V gene: TRBV5-1; J gene: TRBJ2-7; CDR3 protein: CASSPLAKTGYEQYF
V gene: TRBV2; J gene: TRBJ2-7; CDR3 protein: CAPGRAYEQYF
V gene: TRBV5-6; J gene: TRBJ1-1; CDR3 protein: CASSYDRAEAFF
V gene: TRBV12-3/TRBV12-4; J gene: TRBJ2-7; CDR3 protein: CARASNEQYF
V gene: TRBV3-1/TRBV3-2; J gene: TRBJ1-3; CDR3 protein: CASSQDWTTGNTIYF
V gene: TRBV7-2; J gene: TRBJ1-2; CDR3 protein: CASSRPKGFGYTF
V gene: TRBV7-8; J gene: TRBJ1-6; CDR3 protein: CASSLSWGQSSYNSPLHF
V gene: TRBV6-1; J gene: TRBJ2-1; CDR3 protein: CASSEMKLAGAPSSYNEQFF
V gene: TRBV27; J gene: TRBJ1-6; CDR3 protein: CASGRGLYNSPLHF
V gene: TRBV5-1; J gene: TRBJ1-3; CDR3 protein: CASSLGTGGGGNTIYF